This TCR beta chain comes out of a study of graft-versus-host responses after intestinal transplantation. There are a few counts of this clone. The antigen is unknown. V lost 7 bases and J 3 bases, leaving 16 bases between the germline ends. Germline assignment: CDR1 MNHNS and CDR2 SASEGT. The CDR3 sequence is 15 residues long. Produced via immunoSEQ multiplex PCR; TCRdb's table is partial and in-frame only. The data show approximately 79,000 clones, around 84% seen once. The clonotype originates from a human donor who received an intestinal transplant. The chain recombines TRBV6-1 with TRBJ1-5, with D perhaps matching TRBD1 (6 bases). The specimen comprised unstimulated CD4+ T cells sorted from spleen or lymph node cells, sampled before intestinal transplant. The CDR3 here is CASTIQPGDNQPQHF. The CDR3 bases are TGTGCCAGCACTATACAACCAGGGGACAATCAGCCCCAGCATTTT.